This T cell receptor beta chain appears in the sequencing data of a study of cytomegalovirus exposure and HLA in healthy donors. The CDR3 is made up of 15 amino acids. Trimming removed 0 bases from V and 2 bases from J, with 11 bases in between. Germline V gene lookup returns CDR1 SGHRS and CDR2 YFSETQ. As for this clone: Its specificity is not known.

Study results and limitations: A later analysis appeared to link common viral pathogens to several of the most significant clusters.

60 Vbeta and 13 Jbeta primers were used in PCR. Profiling relied on immunoSEQ multiplex PCR, and the TCRdb table lists in-frame clones only, not all of them. The sample includes around 140,000 clones, roughly 79% of them seen just once. The source is a woman under 30 in good health and CMV-seronegative. The material sequenced was PBMCs. The rearrangement uses TRBV5-1 and TRBJ1-2; D is unresolved. CDR3 bases: TGCGCCAGCAGCTTGGCCGTAGACGGGAACTATGGCTACACCTTC. Amino acids: CASSLAVDGNYGYTF.